This T cell receptor (beta chain) comes out of a study of identical twins. The study, taken as a whole, reports: The more abundant beta clonotypes in cord blood had fewer insertions, and memory repertoires did not show this.

There are a few counts of this clonotype. Its antigen is undetermined. Trimming took 3 bases from V and 4 from J; bases not matched to a gene: 6. Germline V gene sequence: CDR1 DFQATT, CDR2 SNEGSKA (reference sequence). The CDR3 contains 14 residues. Unique molecular identifiers were present on cDNA, and template switching added a universal primer site. TCRdb recomputed calls from the 5' RACE reads with MiXCR, one row per CDR3 protein. The sample includes roughly 1.6 million distinct CDR3 sequences, under 35% of them seen just once. The origin of this receptor is a newborn girl in good health. The specimen sequenced was cord blood. The chain employs TRBV20-1 and TRBJ2-5; TRBD2 matches 9 bases. The CDR3: CSARGTSWGETQYF. DNA of the CDR3: TGCAGTGCTAGGGGGACTAGCTGGGGAGAGACCCAGTACTTC.